This TCR beta chain was sequenced for a study of OX40 agonist ivuxolimab in advanced cancers. Whole-study results and caveats: Fewer expanded clones were found on average in CD4+ than in CD8+ T cells.

V was pared by 3 bases and J by 6 bases, with 6 bases of the junction left unmatched. Germline CDR1 reads LGHNA; CDR2 reads YSLEER. The CDR3 is made up of 15 amino acids. The assay was immunoSEQ multiplex PCR, and TCRdb's table has in-frame clones only and misses some. The sample holds around 15,000 clones, approximately 86% seen once. Concerning this clone: Its matching antigen is unknown.

This sequence originates from an adult with an advanced solid tumor such as melanoma, head and neck, liver or kidney cancer. The chain recombines TRBV4-3 with TRBJ2-1, with TRBD2 matching 9 bases. The starting material was CD4+ or CD8+ T cells sorted from blood, obtained in a trial of the OX40 agonist ivuxolimab. CDR3 sequence (DNA): TGCGCCAGCAGCCAGGGTCTAGCGGGAACCAATGAGCAGTTCTTC. Its protein is CASSQGLAGTNEQFF.